This TCR beta chain was profiled in a study of cytomegalovirus exposure and HLA in healthy donors. Findings of the study overall: Three chains tied to CMV proved CMV antigen-specific in vitro. There were about 160 TCR beta chains listed as cytomegalovirus-associated.

Only in-frame clones appear in the TCRdb table, and some are missing; sequencing was by immunoSEQ multiplex PCR. The sample has 150,000 or so clones; about nine tenths are singletons. Concerning this clone: The antigen remains unidentified.

The donors were part of the approximately 120-subject validation cohort, which stood apart from the approximately 630-subject first cohort. The CDR3 consists of 16 residues. The germline gives CDR1 SEHNR, CDR2 FQNEAQ (reference sequence). V lost 4 bases and J 2 bases, leaving 12 bases between the germline ends. The chain uses TRBV7-9 and TRBJ2-6, with D perhaps TRBD1 (5 bases). The receptor was derived from a man between 18 and 35 years old in good health and CMV-seropositive. The material sequenced was PBMCs. The DNA for the CDR3 is TGTGCCAGCAGCTCTCCGGAAGGGGCTGGGGCCAACGTCCTGACTTTC. Translation: CASSSPEGAGANVLTF.